This T cell receptor beta chain was recorded in a study of Ad26.COV2.S vaccination and SARS-CoV-2 variants (dated by TCRdb to the early 2020s). For the wider study: Donors in the vaccine arm were drawn from COV1001, a phase I-IIa trial of Ad26.COV2.S in healthy adults that was multicentre, randomized, double-blind and placebo-controlled. Dosing of Ad26.COV2.S was intramuscular, at either 5x10^10 or 1x10^11 viral particles, delivered as one shot or as two shots spaced 56 days apart. TCRbeta repertoire sequencing served as the tool for gauging how specific and how broad the SARS-CoV-2-reactive T cell receptors were following Ad26.COV2.S vaccination. A total of approximately 32 samples were included in the TCR-sequenced set, comprising around 20 Ad26.COV2.S vaccine recipients, 5 placebo recipients and 8 SARS-CoV-2 convalescent individuals. Trial participants were randomized into five groups of five: low-dose or high-dose Ad26.COV2.S given once or twice, or placebo on both occasions. Investigators remained blinded to trial group allocation during experiments and outcome assessment.

The immunoSEQ Assay was used to sequence TCRbeta CDR3 regions. After extraction, genomic DNA underwent amplification by bias-controlled multiplex PCR, followed by high-throughput sequencing. The study's processing was this. To quantify the absolute abundance of every unique TCRbeta CDR3 region, sequences were collapsed and filtered. T cell fraction was estimated by normalizing TCRbeta template counts to usable DNA, which was measured by amplifying reference genes present in all nucleated cells. Repertoire TCRs were annotated as SARS-CoV-2-specific when V gene, CDR3 amino acid sequence and J gene were exactly matched to a known reactive TCR set. The reference SARS-CoV-2 TCR set was obtained from MIRA and was filtered for enrichment in COVID-19-positive ImmuneCODE repertoires, whereby public or cross-reactive TCRs were removed. Using the MIRA antigens, annotated TCRs were further analysed by specific ORF or by position within an ORF. Breadth was defined as the number of annotated unique rearrangements divided by the total number of unique productive rearrangements, and depth was defined as the summed frequency of the annotated unique rearrangements. Two-sided Wilcoxon rank-sum tests were applied when comparing TCR breadth between groups. In TCRdb, the immuneACCESS table is reduced to in-frame sequences with V and J assigned. These tables do not hold every clone; where another copy was compared, an unresolved V gene accounts for under half, and the others remain unexplained. V, J and clone size derive from that table, while D and trimming were established from the DNA sequence. Present in this sample are a few hundred thousand clones, around 87% of which were seen just once. Together, the top ten hold about 3.5% of the sample.

From the cysteine through the phenylalanine, the CDR3 covers 16 amino acids. Left in the record is the CDR3 DNA by itself, 48 bases read in frame from the first base. Trimming takes 0 bases from V and 9 bases from J, and the germline ends sit 15 bases apart. The germline V gene encodes CDR1 LGHNA and CDR2 YNFKEQ. Read against the paper, the sample's treatment or condition label means: 19 received Ad26.COV2.S at low or high dose, single or two shots; roughly five received placebo; per-sample allocation not given. Repertoires of vaccine and placebo recipients were sequenced from samples taken on day 63 after the first injection. Cohort 1b enrolled about two dozen adults aged 18-55 years at a single site in Boston, USA, between 29 July and 7 August 2020. Ad26.COV2.S was a replication-incompetent adenovirus type 26 vector that expressed a prefusion-stabilized SARS-CoV-2 spike protein derived from the original Wuhan strain.

This clone was counted between two and nine times. Its specific antigen is unknown. No base qualities exist here, and no much larger clone lies one base off it. The study at large found these results: After vaccination, substantial breadth of spike-specific CD8+ and CD4+ T cell responses was reported. Higher spike-specific TCR breadth was observed in Ad26.COV2.S recipients than in placebo recipients (P = 0.0014). The study was not powered to compare responses between vaccine doses or regimens. Comparable non-spike TCR breadth was observed between vaccine and placebo recipients, consistent with only spike being contained in the vaccine. According to the authors, total T cell responses may have been underestimated by the TCR breadth and depth analyses.

The chain joins TRBV4-2 to TRBJ1-6; the D gene is possibly TRBD1, with 5 bases matching. The source is a person between 18 and 60 years old who received the Ad26.COV2.S COVID-19 vaccine or a placebo. The material sequenced was peripheral blood, taken in a trial of Ad26.COV2.S vaccine versus placebo. The CDR3 has the sequence CASSQDGGEFTSPLHF. The nucleotide sequence reads as follows: TGTGCCAGCAGCCAAGATGGGGGGGAATTTACTTCACCCCTCCACTTT.